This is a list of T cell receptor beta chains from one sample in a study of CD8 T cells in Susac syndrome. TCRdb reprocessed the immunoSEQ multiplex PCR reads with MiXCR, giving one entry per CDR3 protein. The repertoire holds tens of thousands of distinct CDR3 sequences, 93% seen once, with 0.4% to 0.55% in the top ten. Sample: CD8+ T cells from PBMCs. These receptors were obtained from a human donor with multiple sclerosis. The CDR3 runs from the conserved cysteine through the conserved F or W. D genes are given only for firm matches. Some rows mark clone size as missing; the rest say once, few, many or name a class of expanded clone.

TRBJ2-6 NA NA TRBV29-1 TGCAGCGCCTGGTGGTCAGGGGCCAACGTCCTGACTTTC CSAWWSGANVLTF
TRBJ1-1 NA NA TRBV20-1 TGCAGTGCTAGAGATCTGCCAGTAGAAAGGTCGGGCCCTGAAGCTTTCTTT CSARDLPVERSGPEAFF
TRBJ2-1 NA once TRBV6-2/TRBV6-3 TGTGCCAGCAGTTACGCAGGGGCGTCGAATGAGCAGTTCTTC CASSYAGASNEQFF
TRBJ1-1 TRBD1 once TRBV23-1 TGCGCCAGCAGTCCCGGGACAGAGAACACTGAAGCTTTCTTT CASSPGTENTEAFF
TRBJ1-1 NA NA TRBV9 TGTGCCAGCAGCGTAGCTGGAGGCAGCTCCACTGAAGCTTTCTTT CASSVAGGSSTEAFF
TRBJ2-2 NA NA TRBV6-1 TGTGCCACACAGGCGATAAACACCGGGGAGCTGTTTTTT CATQAINTGELFF
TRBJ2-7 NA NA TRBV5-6 TGTGCCAGCAGCCTCACAGCTTCCTACGAGCAGTACTTC CASSLTASYEQYF
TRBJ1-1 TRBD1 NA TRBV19 TGTGCCAGTACTTCACTGACAGGGGTCACTGAAGCTTTCTTT CASTSLTGVTEAFF
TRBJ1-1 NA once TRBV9 TGTGCCAGCAGCGTAGCGGCGAACACTGAAGCTTTCTTT CASSVAANTEAFF
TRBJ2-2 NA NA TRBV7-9 TGTGCCAGCAGCAGCGGAGGCGTGGCCGGGGAGCTGTTTTTT CASSSGGVAGELFF
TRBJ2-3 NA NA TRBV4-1 TGCGCCAGCAGCCGACGAGATACGCAGTATTTT CASSRRDTQYF
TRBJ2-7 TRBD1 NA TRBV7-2 TGTGCCAGCAGCTCTAGACAGGGGCCCTACGAGCAGTACTTC CASSSRQGPYEQYF
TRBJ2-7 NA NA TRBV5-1 TGCGCCAGCAGCTTGCAACGACTCGGCGGGGAAACCTACGAGCAGTACTTC CASSLQRLGGETYEQYF
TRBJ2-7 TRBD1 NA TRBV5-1 TGCGCCAGCAGCTCACCCTCAGGGGGCGACGAGCAGTACTTC CASSSPSGGDEQYF
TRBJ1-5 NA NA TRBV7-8 TGTGCCAGCCAGATTTGGGGAGGCAATCAGCCCCAGCATTTT CASQIWGGNQPQHF
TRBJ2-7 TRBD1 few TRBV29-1 TGCAGCGTTGAAGATGGTTCCTGGGACAGTTCCTACGAGCAGTACTTC CSVEDGSWDSSYEQYF
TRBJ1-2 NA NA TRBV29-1 TGCAGCGGGGGCGGCGGCCTTTGGTATGGCTACACCTTC CSGGGGLWYGYTF
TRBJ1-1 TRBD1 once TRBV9 TGTGCCAGCAGCGGCCGGGACAGGGGTTTTGAAGCTTTCTTT CASSGRDRGFEAFF
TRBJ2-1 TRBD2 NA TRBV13 TGTGCCAGCAGTTCTGGACTAGCGGGGGACAATGAGCAGTTCTTC CASSSGLAGDNEQFF
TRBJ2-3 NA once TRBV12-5 TGTGCTAGTGGTTTGGTAGGTTGGTTCCACAGCACAGATACGCAGTATTTT CASGLVGWFHSTDTQYF
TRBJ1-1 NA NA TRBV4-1 TGCGCCAGCAGCCCAATAACCGGGACATCCAGTTTGGGAGCTTTCTTT CASSPITGTSSLGAFF
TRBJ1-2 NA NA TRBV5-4 TGTGCCAGCAGCTTGGACCAGCTTAACTATGGCTACACCTTC CASSLDQLNYGYTF
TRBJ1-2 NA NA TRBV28 TGTGCCAGCAGGGCCCCGGGACGCGGGTATGGCTACACCTTC CASRAPGRGYGYTF
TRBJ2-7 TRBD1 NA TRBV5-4 TGTGCCAGCAGCCCCGAGGGGACAGCCTACGAGCAGTACTTC CASSPEGTAYEQYF
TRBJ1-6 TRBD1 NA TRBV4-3 TGCGCCAGCAGCCAAGATCGGGACAGGGCATTCCTTAATTCACCCCTCCACTTT CASSQDRDRAFLNSPLHF
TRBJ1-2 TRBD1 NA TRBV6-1 TGTGCCAGCAGTGGGTCAGGGGGCTATGGCTACACCTTC CASSGSGGYGYTF
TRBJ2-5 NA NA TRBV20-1 TGCAGTGCTAACGTAGGGGGGACGATGGGGGAGACCCAGTACTTC CSANVGGTMGETQYF
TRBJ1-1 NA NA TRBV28 TGTGCCAGCAGTTTAACAGGGAGGAACACTGAAGCTTTCTTT CASSLTGRNTEAFF
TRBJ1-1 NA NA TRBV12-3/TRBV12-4 TGTGCCAGCAGTTTTAACACTGAAGCTTTCTTT CASSFNTEAFF
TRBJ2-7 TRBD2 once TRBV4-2 TGTGCCAGCAGCCAAGATCGTGAACTAGCGGGGAAGGAGCAGTACTTC CASSQDRELAGKEQYF